These T cell receptor beta chains were read from a single sample in a study of cytomegalovirus exposure and HLA in healthy donors. Sequencing was performed with immunoSEQ multiplex PCR; in TCRdb, only in-frame clones are kept and a portion is missing. The data show 120,000 to 150,000 clones, with roughly 80% seen just once and less than 3.5% held by the top ten. Input material: PBMCs. The receptors shown here come from a woman aged 30 to 39 in good health and CMV-seronegative. The CDR3 runs from the conserved cysteine through the conserved F or W. The order of the fields is D gene, J gene, V gene, CDR3 DNA, CDR3 protein. D genes are given only for firm matches.

D gene: NA
J gene: TRBJ1-2
V gene: TRBV30
CDR3 DNA: TGTGCCTGGAGTAGATCCGGGAACTATGGCTACACCTTC
CDR3 protein: CAWSRSGNYGYTF

D gene: NA
J gene: TRBJ1-5
V gene: TRBV7-2
CDR3 DNA: TGTGCCAGCGGAACAGATAGCAATCAGCCCCAGCATTTT
CDR3 protein: CASGTDSNQPQHF

D gene: TRBD1
J gene: TRBJ2-1
V gene: TRBV27
CDR3 DNA: TGTGCCAGCACTCCCGGGACAGGGGGCGGAGGGGCCTACAATGAGCAGTTCTTC
CDR3 protein: CASTPGTGGGGAYNEQFF

D gene: TRBD1
J gene: TRBJ1-5
V gene: TRBV2
CDR3 DNA: TGTGCCAGCACTCGGACAGGATATAGCAATCAGCCCCAGCATTTT
CDR3 protein: CASTRTGYSNQPQHF

D gene: TRBD1
J gene: TRBJ2-5
V gene: TRBV19
CDR3 DNA: TGTGCCTCCCGGGACAGGGCCCACCAAGAGACCCAGTACTTC
CDR3 protein: CASRDRAHQETQYF

D gene: TRBD1
J gene: TRBJ1-1
V gene: TRBV6-4
CDR3 DNA: TGTGCCAGCAACATCGGGACAGGGACCACTGAAGCTTTCTTT
CDR3 protein: CASNIGTGTTEAFF

D gene: NA
J gene: TRBJ2-7
V gene: TRBV5-1
CDR3 DNA: TGCGCCAGCAGCGGGGGGGGCGGCCTGGGCGAGCAGTACTTC
CDR3 protein: CASSGGGGLGEQYF

D gene: NA
J gene: TRBJ2-2
V gene: TRBV4-1
CDR3 DNA: TGCGCCAGCAGCCCCACTCTGGCCGGGGAGCTGTTTTTT
CDR3 protein: CASSPTLAGELFF

D gene: TRBD2
J gene: TRBJ2-1
V gene: TRBV18
CDR3 DNA: TGTGCCAGCTCACCACCGCGCGGGAGGGCCGAAAATGAGCAGTTCTTC
CDR3 protein: CASSPPRGRAENEQFF

D gene: TRBD1
J gene: TRBJ1-1
V gene: TRBV19
CDR3 DNA: TGTGCCAGTAGTCCCGACAGGGGTGAAGCTTTCTTT
CDR3 protein: CASSPDRGEAFF